This section outlines one T cell receptor beta chain sequence together with its context. Its antigen is unknown. V was clipped by 5 bases and J by 0 bases, with 11 bases between them. CDR3 length: 14 residues. Germline lookup yields CDR1 SGHRS and CDR2 YFSETQ. Time point reported: week 5, during vaccination. Doses consisted of 300 ug of mutant IDH1 20-mer peptide each, paired with topical imiquimod. These data come from a study of a mutant IDH1 vaccine in newly diagnosed glioma. Study-level information: During weeks 1, 3, 5, 7, 11, 15, 19 and 23, patients received eight vaccinations. Patients were pretreated with radiotherapy, temozolomide, or both, mostly both. Patients were started on vaccination 4-6 weeks after radiotherapy alone, or with temozolomide cycles. Regarding the study as a whole: Altogether, around 93% of patients exhibited vaccine-induced immune responses.

Clones were sequenced by immunoSEQ multiplex PCR, and TCRdb holds only the in-frame ones, with some missing. The sample consists of approximately 76,000 clones, 90% to 95% of them appearing once. Sample: PBMCs, taken from a glioma patient whose treatment included an IDH1 peptide vaccine. The sequence was collected from a woman aged 50 to 60 with glioma. The rearrangement uses TRBV5-1 and TRBJ1-2; D gene uncertain. The CDR3 DNA sequence: TGCGCCAGCAGTTTTGGACCCACTAACTATGGCTACACCTTC. This gives the protein CASSFGPTNYGYTF. Supplemented by reference TRBV5-1 and TRBJ1-2, the full variable domain reads KAGVTQTPRYLIKTRGQQVTLSCSPISGHRSVSWYQQTPGQGLQFLFEYFSETQRNKGNFPGRFSGRQFSNSRSEMNVSTLELGDSALYLCASSFGPTNYGYTFGSGTRLTVV.